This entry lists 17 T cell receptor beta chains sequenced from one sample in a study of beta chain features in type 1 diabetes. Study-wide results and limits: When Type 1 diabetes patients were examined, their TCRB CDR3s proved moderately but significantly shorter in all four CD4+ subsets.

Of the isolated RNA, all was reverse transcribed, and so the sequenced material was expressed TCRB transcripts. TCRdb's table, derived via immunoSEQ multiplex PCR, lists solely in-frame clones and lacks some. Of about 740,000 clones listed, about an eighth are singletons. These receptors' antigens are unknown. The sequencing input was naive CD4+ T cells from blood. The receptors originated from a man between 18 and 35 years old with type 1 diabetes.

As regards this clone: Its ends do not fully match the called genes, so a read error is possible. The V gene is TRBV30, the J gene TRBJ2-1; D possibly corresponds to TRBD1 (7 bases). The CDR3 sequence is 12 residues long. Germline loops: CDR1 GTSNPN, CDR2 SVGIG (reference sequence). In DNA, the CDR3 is TGTGCCTGGAGTGTGGGGGGACAGCTCCGGATCTTC. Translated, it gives CAWSVGGQLRIF.

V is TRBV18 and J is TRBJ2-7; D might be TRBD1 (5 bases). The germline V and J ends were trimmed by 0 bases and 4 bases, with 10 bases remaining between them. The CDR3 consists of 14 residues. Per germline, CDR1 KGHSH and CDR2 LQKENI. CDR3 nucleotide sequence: TGTGCCAGCTCACCACCCCGGGCAGGGTACGAGCAGTACTTC. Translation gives CASSPPRAGYEQYF.

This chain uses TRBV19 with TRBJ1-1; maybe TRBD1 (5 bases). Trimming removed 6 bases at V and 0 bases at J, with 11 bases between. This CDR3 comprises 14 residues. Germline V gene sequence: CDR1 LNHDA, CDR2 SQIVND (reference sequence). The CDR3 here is CASRGERLNTEAFF. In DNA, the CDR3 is TGTGCCAGTAGAGGGGAAAGATTGAACACTGAAGCTTTCTTT.

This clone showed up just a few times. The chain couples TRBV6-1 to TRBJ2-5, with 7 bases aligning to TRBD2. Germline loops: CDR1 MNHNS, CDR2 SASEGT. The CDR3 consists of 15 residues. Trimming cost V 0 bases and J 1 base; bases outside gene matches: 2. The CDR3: CASSEAASGQETQYF. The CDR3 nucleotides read TGTGCCAGCAGTGAAGCGGCTAGCGGCCAAGAGACCCAGTACTTC.

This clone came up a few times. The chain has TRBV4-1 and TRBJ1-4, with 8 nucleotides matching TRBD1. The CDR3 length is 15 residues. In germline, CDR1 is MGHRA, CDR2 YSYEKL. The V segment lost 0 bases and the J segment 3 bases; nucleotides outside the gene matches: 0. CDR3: CASSQEDRANEKLFF. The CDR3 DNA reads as TGCGCCAGCAGCCAAGAGGACAGGGCTAATGAAAAACTGTTTTTT.

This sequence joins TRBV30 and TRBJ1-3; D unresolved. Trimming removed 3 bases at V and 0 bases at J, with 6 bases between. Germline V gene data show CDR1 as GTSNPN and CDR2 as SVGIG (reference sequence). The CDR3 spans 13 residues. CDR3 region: CAWRPPSGNTIYF. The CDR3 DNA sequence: TGTGCCTGGAGGCCTCCCTCTGGAAACACCATATATTTT.

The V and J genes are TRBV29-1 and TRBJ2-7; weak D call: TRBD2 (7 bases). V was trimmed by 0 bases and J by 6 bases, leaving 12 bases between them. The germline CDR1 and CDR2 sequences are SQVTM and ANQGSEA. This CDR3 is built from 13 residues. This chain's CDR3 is CSVEDHGGREQYF. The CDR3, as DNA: TGCAGCGTTGAAGATCACGGGGGGCGCGAGCAGTACTTC.

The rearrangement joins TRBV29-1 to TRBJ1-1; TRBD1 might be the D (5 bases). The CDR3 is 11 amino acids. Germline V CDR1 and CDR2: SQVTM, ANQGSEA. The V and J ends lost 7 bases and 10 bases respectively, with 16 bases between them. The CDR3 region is CSASWDLRAFF. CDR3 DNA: TGCAGCGCCTCCTGGGACTTGAGAGCTTTCTTT.

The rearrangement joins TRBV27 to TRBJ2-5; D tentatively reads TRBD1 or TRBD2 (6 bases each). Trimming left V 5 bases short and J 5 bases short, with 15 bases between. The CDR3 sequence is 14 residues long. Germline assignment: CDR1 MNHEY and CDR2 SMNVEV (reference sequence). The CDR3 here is CASSGGVGGETQYF. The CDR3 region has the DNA TGTGCCAGCAGTGGCGGGGTAGGGGGGGAGACCCAGTACTTC.

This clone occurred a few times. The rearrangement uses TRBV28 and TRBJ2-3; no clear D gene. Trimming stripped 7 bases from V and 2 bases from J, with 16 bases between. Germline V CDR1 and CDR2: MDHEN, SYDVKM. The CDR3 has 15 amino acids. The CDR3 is CASTPGPEFTDTQYF. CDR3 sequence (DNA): TGTGCCAGCACCCCCGGTCCAGAGTTCACAGATACGCAGTATTTT.

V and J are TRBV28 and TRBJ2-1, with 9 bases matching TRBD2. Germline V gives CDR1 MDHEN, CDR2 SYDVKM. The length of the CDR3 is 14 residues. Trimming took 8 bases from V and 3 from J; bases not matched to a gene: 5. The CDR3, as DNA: TGTGCCAGCCTCCTAGCGGGGAGCTACAATGAGCAGTTCTTC. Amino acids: CASLLAGSYNEQFF.

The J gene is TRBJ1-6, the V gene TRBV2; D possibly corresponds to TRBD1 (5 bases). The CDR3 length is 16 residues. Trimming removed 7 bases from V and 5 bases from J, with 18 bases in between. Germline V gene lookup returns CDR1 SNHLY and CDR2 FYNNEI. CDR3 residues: CASKKEGGADNSPLHF. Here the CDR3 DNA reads TGTGCCAGCAAGAAGGAGGGAGGGGCAGATAATTCACCCCTCCACTTT.

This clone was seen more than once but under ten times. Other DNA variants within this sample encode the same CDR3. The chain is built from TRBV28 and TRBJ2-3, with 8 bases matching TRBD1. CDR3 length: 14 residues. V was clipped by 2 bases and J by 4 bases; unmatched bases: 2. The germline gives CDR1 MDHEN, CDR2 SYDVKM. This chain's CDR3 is CASSLTQGADTQYF. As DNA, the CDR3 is TGTGCCAGCAGTTTAACACAGGGGGCAGATACGCAGTATTTT.

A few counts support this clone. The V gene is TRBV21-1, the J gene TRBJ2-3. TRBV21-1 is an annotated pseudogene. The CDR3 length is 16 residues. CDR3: CASSKRSPACTDTQYF. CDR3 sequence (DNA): TGTGCCAGCAGCAAAAGATCCCCGGCTTGCACAGATACGCAGTATTTT.

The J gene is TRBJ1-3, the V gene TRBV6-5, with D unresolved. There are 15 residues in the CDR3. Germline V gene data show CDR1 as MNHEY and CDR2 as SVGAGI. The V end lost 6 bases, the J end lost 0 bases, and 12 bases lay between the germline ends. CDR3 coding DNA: TGTGCCAGCAGACCCCGACCCAGCTCTGGAAACACCATATATTTT. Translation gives CASRPRPSSGNTIYF.

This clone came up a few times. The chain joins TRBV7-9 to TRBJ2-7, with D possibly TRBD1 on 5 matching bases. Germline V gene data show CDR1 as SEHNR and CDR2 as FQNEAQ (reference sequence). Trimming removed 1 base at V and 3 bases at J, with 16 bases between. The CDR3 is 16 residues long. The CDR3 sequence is CASSLGYGAGIYEQYF. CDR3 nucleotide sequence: TGTGCCAGCAGCTTAGGTTATGGGGCAGGGATCTACGAGCAGTACTTC. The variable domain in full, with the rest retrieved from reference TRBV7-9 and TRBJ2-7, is DTGVSQNPRHKITKRGQNVTFRCDPISEHNRLYWYRQTLGQGPEFLTYFQNEAQLEKSRLLSDRFSAERPKGSFSTLEIQRTEQGDSAMYLCASSLGYGAGIYEQYFGPGTRLTVT.

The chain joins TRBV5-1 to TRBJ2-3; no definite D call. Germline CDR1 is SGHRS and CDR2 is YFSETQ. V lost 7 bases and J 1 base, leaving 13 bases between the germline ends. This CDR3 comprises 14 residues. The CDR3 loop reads CASRPFLGTDTQYF. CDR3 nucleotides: TGCGCCAGCCGGCCCTTCTTGGGCACAGATACGCAGTATTTT.